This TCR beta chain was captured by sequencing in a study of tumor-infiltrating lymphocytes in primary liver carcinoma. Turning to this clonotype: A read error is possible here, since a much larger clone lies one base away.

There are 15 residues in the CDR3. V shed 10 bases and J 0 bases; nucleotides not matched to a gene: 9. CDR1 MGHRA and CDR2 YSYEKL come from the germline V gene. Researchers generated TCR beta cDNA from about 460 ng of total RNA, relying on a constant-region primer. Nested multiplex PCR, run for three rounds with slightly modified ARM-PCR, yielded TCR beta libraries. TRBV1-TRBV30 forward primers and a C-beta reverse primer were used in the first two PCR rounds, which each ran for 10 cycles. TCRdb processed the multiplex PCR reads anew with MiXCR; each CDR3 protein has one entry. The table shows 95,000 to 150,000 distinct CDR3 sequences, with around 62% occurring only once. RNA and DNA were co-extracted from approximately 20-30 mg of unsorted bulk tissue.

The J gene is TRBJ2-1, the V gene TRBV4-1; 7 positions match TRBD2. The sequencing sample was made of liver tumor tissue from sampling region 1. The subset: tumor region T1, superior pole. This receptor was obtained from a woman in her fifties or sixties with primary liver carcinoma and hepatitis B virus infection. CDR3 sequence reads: CATSTSNSSYNEQFF. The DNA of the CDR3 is TGCGCCACTTCGACTAGCAACTCCTCCTACAATGAGCAGTTCTTC.